This TCR beta chain was sequenced during a study of human T cells and chemical hapten exposure (dated by TCRdb to 2020 to 2022). Concerning the study at large: For sensitization, 2% DPC in acetone was applied to a 2 cm by 2 cm area of upper inner arm skin. The patient cohort, mostly female, included alopecia areata with under or over 50% scalp involvement, alopecia totalis and alopecia universalis. Blood for TCR sequencing was provided by twenty-nine alopecia patients at one to four time points (pre-sensitization, 2, 6 and 24 weeks). Libraries were combined into a pool for sequencing, and differences in TCR yield between samples came mainly from small differences in library volumes within the pool. The study tracked peripheral blood TCR repertoire changes in vivo during primary and secondary sensitization to the hapten diphenylcyclopropenone (DPC) in alopecia patients. Weekly therapeutic DPC doses were additionally applied to the scalp of patients throughout the roughly 23-week study period. Patient blood was sampled pre-sensitization (week 0) and at 2, 6 and about 24 weeks after DPC sensitization. Patch testing on the upper back used Finn chambers containing 0.01% DPC, with scoring done after 6 days according to International Contact Dermatitis Research Group standards. What the research found in general, with its limitations: Patch test score was positively correlated with the number of PT1 expanded TCRs, with significance at thresholds 8, 16 and 32 but not at 4. No change with DPC sensitization was found in the number of TCRs above 1 in 1000 frequency, and no evidence of global repertoire structure alterations was found. Repeated subsampling changed both the strength of the expansion versus patch-test correlation and the threshold at which the correlation became significant. Alopecia, a presumed autoimmune disease, was present in all patients, so the immune response of the patients might differ from that of healthy individuals. Expanded TCRs formed significantly more large CDR3 similarity clusters than pre-sensitization or healthy control sets, consistent with antigen-driven responses.

This clonotype was recorded many times. The antigen it binds to is not known. No base qualities exist here, and no much larger clone lies one base off it. What this sample's time point label stands for: patch test 1, 2 weeks after DPC sensitization. The treatment or condition label, read with the paper, signifies: therapeutic diphenylcyclopropenone sensitization with weekly scalp DPC. Blood at each patch-test visit was drawn before the patch test was applied. Eligible patients were aged 18 to 70, diagnosed with alopecia, deemed suitable for DPC therapy, and excluded if pregnant. Unfractionated whole blood was collected in Tempus Blood RNA tubes, and total RNA was extracted from that blood. Including cysteine and phenylalanine, the CDR3 has 12 amino acids. Only the CDR3 DNA stays, 36 bases, in frame from base 1. As encoded in the germline V gene, CDR1 is SQVTM while CDR2 is ANQGSEA. Deletion took 2 bases off V and 3 bases off J, with a span of 7 bases between the germline ends.

The method was RACE. Sequencing was performed on a NextSeq 500. During library preparation, unique molecular identifiers were attached to individual cDNA molecules so that TCRs could be counted quantitatively and reproducibly. Each blood RNA sample was used to sequence both TCR alpha and TCR beta chains. Per the source publication's procedure: The median number of TCRs per sample was 95,638, ranging from roughly 23,224 to 690,600. V, J and CDR3 annotation of the TCR reads was carried out using the Decombinator software suite. Every sample was subsampled to the same number of TCRs (28,000) for the PS versus PT1 abundance plots. Expanded TCRs were defined as absent before sensitization and observed at least eight times at the 2-week time point. TCRdb took the public reads, trimmed them with fastp at Q25, ran MiXCR for clone calling and kept in-frame beta chains. Each record represents a unique CDR3 protein, reported with the most common genes and DNA among its rows. Here the V and J calls rest on TCRdb's processing, not on the authors' analysis. Counted in this sample were roughly 200,000 distinct CDR3 sequences; around 22% of them appeared once. The ten largest clones capture 6% to 8% of the sample.

The sequence is built from TRBV29-1 and TRBJ1-2; TRBD1 is a weak D gene call, 5 bases matching. The input for sequencing was whole blood, taken in connection with sensitization to the hapten diphenylcyclopropenone (DPC). The TCR sequence derives from a woman aged 50 to 65 with alopecia areata. Some clones in this sample may be carry-over from other donors' samples. The CDR3 reads CSVERGDYGYTF. Read as DNA, the sequence is TGCAGCGTTGAAAGAGGGGACTATGGCTACACCTTC. The full variable domain, completed from the reference TRBV29-1 and TRBJ1-2 proteins outside the CDR3, reads SAVISQKPSRDICQRGTSLTIQCQVDSQVTMMFWYRQQPGQSLTLIATANQGSEATYESGFVIDKFPISRPNLTFSTLTVSNMSPEDSSIYLCSVERGDYGYTFGSGTRLTVV.